The 27 T cell receptor beta chains in this list originate from one sample, sequenced in a study of T cell responses to AZD1222 COVID-19 vaccine. Profiling relied on immunoSEQ multiplex PCR, and the TCRdb table lists in-frame clones only, not all of them. Of about 110,000 clones listed, around nine tenths are singletons. This sample comprised peripheral blood, obtained on day 0 of AZD1222 vaccination. The receptors come from an adult in good health.

V and J are TRBV7-9 and TRBJ2-7, with 10 positions matching TRBD2. This CDR3 spans 16 amino acids. Trimming took 2 bases from V and 3 from J; bases not matched to a gene: 7. CDR1 and CDR2 (germline): SEHNR, FQNEAQ (reference sequence). The CDR3 region has the DNA TGTGCCAGCAGCTTATCCCCTAGCGGGAGATACTACGAGCAGTACTTC. Translation gives CASSLSPSGRYYEQYF.

V is TRBV18 and J is TRBJ1-4, with D perhaps TRBD1 (5 bases). This CDR3 region has 16 residues. The germline V gene encodes CDR1 KGHSH and CDR2 LQKENI. Trimming stripped 3 bases from V and 2 bases from J, with 13 bases between. CDR3 sequence: CASSPAQGSTNEKLFF. In DNA, the CDR3 is TGTGCCAGCTCACCGGCGCAGGGAAGCACTAATGAAAAACTGTTTTTT.

This clone occurred once. The rearrangement joins TRBV30 to TRBJ1-2; D uncertain. From germline, CDR1 is GTSNPN and CDR2 SVGIG (reference sequence). Trimming stripped 4 bases from V and 8 bases from J, with 2 bases between. The CDR3 covers 8 residues. The CDR3 region is CAWNGYTF. In nucleotides, the CDR3 is TGTGCCTGGAACGGCTACACCTTC.

This clone appeared once. J is TRBJ1-4 and V is TRBV18; 9 positions match TRBD1. The CDR3 has 14 residues. V was pared by 3 bases and J by 7 bases, with 3 bases of the junction left unmatched. Looked up from germline, CDR1 is KGHSH and CDR2 is LQKENI. This chain's CDR3 is CASSPTGGSEKLFF. CDR3 DNA sequence: TGTGCCAGCTCACCGACAGGGGGTAGTGAAAAACTGTTTTTT.

The rearrangement joins TRBV9 to TRBJ2-1; 13 nucleotides match TRBD2. CDR3 length equals 16 residues. CDR1 SGDLS and CDR2 YYNGEE come from the germline V gene. V dropped 4 bases and J dropped 7; count of bases not matched to a gene: 8. The CDR3 is CASSPWTSGSRNEQFF. For the CDR3, the DNA is TGTGCCAGCAGCCCATGGACTAGCGGGAGTCGGAATGAGCAGTTCTTC.

This chain uses TRBV7-3 with TRBJ2-2, with D possibly being TRBD1 or TRBD2 (5 bases each). Per germline, CDR1 SGHTA and CDR2 FQGTGA. The CDR3 totals 15 residues. The V and J ends lost 0 bases and 5 bases respectively, with 10 bases between them. CDR3 in amino acids: CASSLTGWGTGELFF. CDR3 nucleotides: TGTGCCAGCAGCTTAACAGGTTGGGGGACCGGGGAGCTGTTTTTT.

The chain combines TRBV3-1 (or the pseudogene TRBV3-2) with TRBJ2-7, with 8 positions matching TRBD2. Per germline, CDR1 LGHDT and CDR2 YNNKEL (reference sequence). V was pared by 4 bases and J by 7 bases, with 9 bases of the junction left unmatched. This CDR3 has 14 amino acids. CDR3 region: CASSPSSGPLEQYF. The CDR3 nucleotides are TGTGCCAGCAGCCCCTCTAGCGGGCCTCTGGAGCAGTACTTC.

This clone was recorded only once. The chain carries TRBV7-8 and TRBJ2-7; TRBD2 agrees at 7 bases. V was pared by 1 base and J by 3 bases, with 9 bases of the junction left unmatched. The CDR3 runs 16 residues. Germline V gives CDR1 SGHVS, CDR2 FQNEAQ. This CDR3 reads CASSLVSLAEFYEQYF. In nucleotides, the CDR3 is TGTGCCAGCAGCTTAGTAAGCCTAGCGGAGTTCTACGAGCAGTACTTC. Full variable domain (missing parts from reference TRBV7-8 and TRBJ2-7): GAGVSQSPRYKVAKRGQDVALRCDPISGHVSLFWYQQALGQGPEFLTYFQNEAQLDKSGLPSDRFFAERPEGSVSTLKIQRTQQEDSAVYLCASSLVSLAEFYEQYFGPGTRLTVT.

V gene TRBV4-1 combines with J gene TRBJ2-7; possibly TRBD1 or TRBD2 for D (6 bases each). Looked up from germline, CDR1 is MGHRA and CDR2 is YSYEKL. Trimming cost V 2 bases and J 13 bases, with 21 bases left between them. The CDR3 spans 14 residues. CDR3 region: CASSQMRGDPNHYF. As DNA, the CDR3 is TGCGCCAGCAGCCAAATGAGGGGGGACCCAAACCACTACTTC.

This chain links TRBV21-1 with TRBJ2-1; the DNA was not used to check the table's D call, TRBD1. TRBV21-1 is recorded as a pseudogene. This CDR3 has 20 amino acids. CDR3: CASSRRDRGAERTSYNEQFF. The CDR3 region has the DNA TGTGCCAGCAGCCGCCGGGACAGGGGGGCTGAGCGGACCTCCTACAATGAGCAGTTCTTC.

CDR3 protein: CASSTGPPGLGSYEQYF. The CDR3 bases are TGTGCCAGCAGCACGGGGCCCCCTGGCTTGGGTTCCTACGAGCAGTACTTC. This chain connects TRBV9 to TRBJ2-7; either TRBD1 or TRBD2 may fit D (5 bases each). The CDR3 consists of 17 residues. From germline, CDR1 is SGDLS and CDR2 YYNGEE. Between the trimmed V and J ends, which lost 4 bases and 1 base, there was a span of 21 bases.

V and J are TRBV29-1 and TRBJ1-2; the D gene is possibly TRBD1 (6 bases). This CDR3 is built from 12 residues. Germline lookup yields CDR1 SQVTM and CDR2 ANQGSEA. Trimming pared 4 bases from V and 3 bases from J, leaving 9 bases between. The CDR3 DNA reads as TGCAGCGTTGGGGAGGGGGACTATGGCTACACCTTC. Encoded protein: CSVGEGDYGYTF.

The chain couples TRBV9 to TRBJ2-2, with 7 bases fitting TRBD2. The CDR3 is 15 amino acids. CDR1 and CDR2 (germline): SGDLS, YYNGEE. The V and J ends lost 0 bases and 6 bases, in that order; junction bases with no gene match: 5. Written as DNA, the CDR3 is TGTGCCAGCAGCGTAGAGACTAGCCTTGCCGGGGAGCTGTTTTTT. Translation: CASSVETSLAGELFF.

V is TRBV28 and J is TRBJ1-2; D is undetermined. The V end was cut by 2 bases, the J end by 4 bases, with 8 bases between. The germline V gene has CDR1 MDHEN and CDR2 SYDVKM. This CDR3 is built from 13 residues. The CDR3 protein is CASSLGVVYGYTF. As DNA, the CDR3 is TGTGCCAGCAGTTTAGGTGTAGTCTATGGCTACACCTTC.

This clone was recorded only once. J is TRBJ1-2 and V is TRBV10-3; 7 bases align to TRBD1. Germline V lookup: CDR1 ENHRY, CDR2 SYGVKD. V trimming: 0 bases; J trimming: 8 bases; junction bases outside the gene matches: 3. There are 13 residues in the CDR3. The chain's CDR3 is CAISESTGQGYTF. CDR3 sequence (DNA): TGTGCCATCAGTGAGTCGACAGGGCAGGGCTACACCTTC.

The chain uses TRBV6-5 and TRBJ2-3; 7 nucleotides line up with TRBD1. Germline V CDR1 and CDR2: MNHEY, SVGAGI. V dropped 3 bases and J dropped 5; count of bases not matched to a gene: 8. The CDR3 sequence is 15 residues long. CDR3 DNA sequence: TGTGCCAGCAGTTATACAGGGGCCCTTAAAGATACGCAGTATTTT. Translated: CASSYTGALKDTQYF.

The rearrangement uses TRBV7-9 and TRBJ1-2; weak D call: TRBD1 (6 bases). This CDR3 has 14 amino acids. The germline gives CDR1 SEHNR, CDR2 FQNEAQ (reference sequence). V lost 3 bases and J 6 bases, leaving 14 bases between the germline ends. This CDR3 reads CASSFGQGLNGYTF. The DNA of the CDR3 is TGTGCCAGCAGCTTCGGGCAGGGGCTGAATGGCTACACCTTC.

The chain employs TRBV21-1 and TRBJ1-2. TRBV21-1 is assigned pseudogene status. CDR3 length: 12 amino acids. In DNA, the CDR3 is TGTGCCACTTTCCCAAAGGCCAATGGCTACACCTTC. Residues: CATFPKANGYTF.

The V call is TRBV7-8, the J call TRBJ2-5; 9 bases are a match to TRBD2. This CDR3 comprises 14 residues. V lost 7 bases and J lost 1; bases outside the gene matches: 4. Germline assignment: CDR1 SGHVS and CDR2 FQNEAQ. The CDR3 nucleotides read TGTGCCAGCAAAAGGCGGGAGGGCCAAGAGACCCAGTACTTC. Its protein is CASKRREGQETQYF.

The V call is TRBV9, the J call TRBJ2-1; D is uncertain. V shed 0 bases and J shed 7 bases, with 5 bases lying between them. CDR1 is SGDLS and CDR2 is YYNGEE in the germline V gene. This CDR3 comprises 12 residues. CDR3 DNA: TGTGCCAGCAGCGTAGACTCGAATGAGCAGTTCTTC. Its protein is CASSVDSNEQFF.

This clone was recorded a few times. V is TRBV5-1 and J is TRBJ1-5; D gene uncertain. Germline V gene lookup returns CDR1 SGHRS and CDR2 YFSETQ. V was cut by 2 bases and J by 7 bases, with 10 bases left in between. CDR3 length: 13 amino acids. CDR3 in amino acids: CASSFEVDQPQHF. The CDR3 bases are TGCGCCAGCAGCTTCGAGGTTGACCAGCCCCAGCATTTT.

The chain recombines TRBV7-3 with TRBJ1-1; D is ambiguous. V lost 5 bases and J lost 10, with 20 bases in between. The CDR3 is 14 amino acids. CDR1 is SGHTA and CDR2 is FQGTGA in the germline V gene. CDR3 protein: CASSPFGPPSGAFF. CDR3 bases: TGTGCCAGCAGCCCCTTTGGGCCTCCAAGCGGAGCTTTCTTT.

The V gene is TRBV6-1, the J gene TRBJ1-5; D is possibly TRBD1 (5 bases). The CDR3 runs 13 residues. CDR1 is MNHNS and CDR2 is SASEGT in the germline V gene. The V gene lost 8 bases and the J gene lost 7 bases, with 15 bases spanning the gap. The CDR3 sequence is CASRKNQGQPQHF. As DNA, the CDR3 is TGTGCCAGCCGGAAGAACCAGGGACAGCCCCAGCATTTT.

V and J are TRBV28 and TRBJ2-7, with D uncertain. CDR3 size: 12 residues. Germline V lookup: CDR1 MDHEN, CDR2 SYDVKM. V lost 5 bases and J lost 7, with 12 bases in between. The CDR3 coding sequence is TGTGCCAGCAGTCCGACACTTTTAGAGCAGTACTTC. Its protein product is CASSPTLLEQYF.

V and J are TRBV5-1 and TRBJ1-4; D unclear. Germline loops: CDR1 SGHRS, CDR2 YFSETQ. This CDR3 is 13 amino acids long. V was pared by 1 base and J by 8 bases, with 9 bases between. The CDR3 DNA sequence: TGCGCCAGCAGCTTGATGAATGGCGAAAAACTGTTTTTT. Its protein is CASSLMNGEKLFF. Filled out from reference TRBV5-1 and TRBJ1-4, the complete variable domain reads KAGVTQTPRYLIKTRGQQVTLSCSPISGHRSVSWYQQTPGQGLQFLFEYFSETQRNKGNFPGRFSGRQFSNSRSEMNVSTLELGDSALYLCASSLMNGEKLFFGSGTQLSVL.

The rearrangement links TRBV7-8 to TRBJ1-1; tentatively, D is TRBD1 (6 bases). Germline-derived CDR1 and CDR2 are SGHVS and FQNEAQ. CDR3 length: 17 amino acids. Trimming pared 4 bases from V and 0 bases from J, leaving 18 bases between. In DNA form, the CDR3 reads TGTGCCAGCAGCTCTTTCCCGGGACAAGACATGAACACTGAAGCTTTCTTT. Its translation: CASSSFPGQDMNTEAFF.

The count of this clone is one. The chain employs TRBV28 and TRBJ1-2; D is uncertain. This CDR3 is built from 14 residues. Germline CDR1 reads MDHEN; CDR2 reads SYDVKM. V shed 8 bases and J shed 6 bases, with 19 bases lying between them. Written as DNA, the CDR3 is TGTGCCAGCGTCCGGGTTTTGTATCGGGATGGCTACACCTTC. It specifies CASVRVLYRDGYTF.